This TCR beta chain was identified in a study of T-cell reconstitution after alpha-beta-depleted transplantation in children (dated by TCRdb to the mid-2010s). About the study as a whole: Using TCR repertoire profiling, the study quantitatively followed how T-cell immune reconstitution unfolded in children after TCRalphabeta/CD19-depleted allogeneic hematopoietic cell transplantation. What the research found in general, with its limitations: Over the following months the frequencies of hyperexpanded clones went down, and after one year T-cell counts and TCRbeta diversity were mostly credited to newly produced T cells. In some patients, the high TCRbeta diversity seen at day 60 was put down to recipient T cells and intrathymic progenitors that had survived conditioning. Apparently early alphabetaT-cell count recovery about two months after transplant reportedly relied on only several hundred rapidly expanded clones derived from non-depleted graft cells.

Library creation used PCR. The sequencer listed for this sample is Illumina HiSeq 2500. TCR libraries were prepared with molecular barcoding, using unique molecular identifiers to normalize TCRbeta repertoire quantification. TCRdb trimmed the raw reads at Q25, called clones with MiXCR and kept productive beta chains. One record per CDR3 amino acid sequence lists the most common genes and DNA. The sample has around 300,000 distinct CDR3 sequences on record, approximately 23% of them singletons. Clones ranked in the top ten supply approximately 11% of the sample. The meaning of the sample's treatment or condition label: allogeneic hematopoietic cell transplantation with graft depleted of TCRalphabeta T cells and CD19 B cells. The children who served as transplant recipients had been given grafts of TCRalphabeta/CD19-depleted allogeneic hematopoietic cells. Notes on this clonotype: No antigen is known for it. The record has no base qualities; no much larger clone is one base away.

The cysteine opens and the phenylalanine closes a CDR3 of 17 amino acids. The kept DNA is CDR3 alone, 51 bases in frame from the first base. V drops 2 bases and J drops 1 base, leaving 17 bases in between. CDR1 and CDR2, per the germline V gene, are SGHRS and YFSETQ. Sequences were derived from PBMCs, mostly from graft donor cells, sampled 180 days after TCRalphabeta/CD19-depleted stem cell transplant. The chain links TRBV5-1 with TRBJ2-3; TRBD2 is perhaps the D gene, given 5 matching bases. The receptor's source is a male patient younger than 18 who had a stem cell transplant for acute lymphoblastic leukemia, so the T cells may come from the graft donor. The CDR3 protein is CASSLALVQMGTDTQYF. The sequenced DNA is TGCGCCAGCAGCTTAGCACTAGTGCAAATGGGCACAGATACGCAGTATTTT.